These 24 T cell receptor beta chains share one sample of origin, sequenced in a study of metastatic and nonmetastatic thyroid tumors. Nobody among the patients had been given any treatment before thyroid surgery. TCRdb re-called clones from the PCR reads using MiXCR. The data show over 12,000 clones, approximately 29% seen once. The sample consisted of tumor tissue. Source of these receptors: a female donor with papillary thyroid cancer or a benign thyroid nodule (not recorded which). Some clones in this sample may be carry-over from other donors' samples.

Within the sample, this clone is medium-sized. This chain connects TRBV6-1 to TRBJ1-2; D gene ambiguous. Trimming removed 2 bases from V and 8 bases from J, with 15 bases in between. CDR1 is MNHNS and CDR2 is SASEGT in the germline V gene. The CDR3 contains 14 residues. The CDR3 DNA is TGTGCCAGCAGTGAAAGTGTAGGAGGTGGGGGCTACACCTTC. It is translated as CASSESVGGGGYTF.

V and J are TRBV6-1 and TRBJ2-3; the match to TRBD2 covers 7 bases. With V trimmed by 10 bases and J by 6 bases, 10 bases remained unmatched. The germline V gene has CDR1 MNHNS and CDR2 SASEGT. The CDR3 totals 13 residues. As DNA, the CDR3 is TGTGCCAACATAATCCTCGGGAGGGATACGCAGTATTTT. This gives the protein CANIILGRDTQYF.

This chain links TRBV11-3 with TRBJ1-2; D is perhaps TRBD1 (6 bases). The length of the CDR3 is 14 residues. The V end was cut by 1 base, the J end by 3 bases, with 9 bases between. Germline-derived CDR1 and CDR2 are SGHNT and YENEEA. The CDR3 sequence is CASSLGQVDYGYTF. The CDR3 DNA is TGTGCCAGCAGCTTAGGACAGGTAGACTATGGCTACACCTTC. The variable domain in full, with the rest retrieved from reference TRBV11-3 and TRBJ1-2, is EAGVVQSPRYKIIEKKQPVAFWCNPISGHNTLYWYLQNLGQGPELLIRYENEEAVDDSQLPKDRFSAERLKGVDSTLKIQPAELGDSAVYLCASSLGQVDYGYTFGSGTRLTVV.

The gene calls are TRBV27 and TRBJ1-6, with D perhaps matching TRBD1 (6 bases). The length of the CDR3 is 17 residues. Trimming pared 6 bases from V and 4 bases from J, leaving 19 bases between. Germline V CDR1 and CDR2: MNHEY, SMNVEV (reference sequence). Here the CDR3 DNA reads TGTGCCAGCAGCCAATTCACCATCAGGGGATATAATTCACCCCTCCACTTT. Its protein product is CASSQFTIRGYNSPLHF.

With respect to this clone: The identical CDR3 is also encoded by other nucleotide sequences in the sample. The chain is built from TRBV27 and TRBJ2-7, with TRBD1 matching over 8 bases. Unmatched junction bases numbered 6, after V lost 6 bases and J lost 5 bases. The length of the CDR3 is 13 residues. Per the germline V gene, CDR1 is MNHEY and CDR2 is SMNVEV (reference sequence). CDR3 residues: CASRYGQGDEQYF. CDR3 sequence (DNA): TGTGCCAGCAGGTACGGACAGGGAGACGAGCAGTACTTC.

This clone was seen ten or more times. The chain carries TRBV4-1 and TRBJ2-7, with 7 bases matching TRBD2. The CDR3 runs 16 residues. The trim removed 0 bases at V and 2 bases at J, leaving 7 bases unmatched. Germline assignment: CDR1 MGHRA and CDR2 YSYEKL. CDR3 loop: CASSQDPASGAYEQYF. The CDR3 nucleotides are TGCGCCAGCAGCCAAGATCCGGCTAGCGGCGCCTACGAGCAGTACTTC.

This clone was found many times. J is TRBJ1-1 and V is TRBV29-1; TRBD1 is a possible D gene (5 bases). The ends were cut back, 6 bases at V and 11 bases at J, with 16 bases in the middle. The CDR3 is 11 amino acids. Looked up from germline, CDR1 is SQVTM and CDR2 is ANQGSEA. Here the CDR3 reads CSVGVERRAFF. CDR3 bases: TGCAGCGTGGGGGTAGAGCGCCGGGCTTTCTTT.

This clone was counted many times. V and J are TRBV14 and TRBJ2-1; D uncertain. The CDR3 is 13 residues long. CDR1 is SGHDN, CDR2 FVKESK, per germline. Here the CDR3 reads CATANGVRDEQFF. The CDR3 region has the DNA TGTGCTACCGCTAATGGGGTTAGGGATGAGCAGTTCTTC.

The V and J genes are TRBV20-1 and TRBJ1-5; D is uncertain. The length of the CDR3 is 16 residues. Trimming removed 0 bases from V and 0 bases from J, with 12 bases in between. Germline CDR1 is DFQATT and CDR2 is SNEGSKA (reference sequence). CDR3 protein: CSARDYKGYSNQPQHF. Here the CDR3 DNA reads TGCAGTGCTAGAGATTACAAGGGTTATAGCAATCAGCCCCAGCATTTT.

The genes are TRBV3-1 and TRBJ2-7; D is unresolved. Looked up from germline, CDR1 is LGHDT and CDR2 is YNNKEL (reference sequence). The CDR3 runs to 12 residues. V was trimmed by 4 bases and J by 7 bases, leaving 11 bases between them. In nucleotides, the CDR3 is TGTGCCAGCAGCCGTCCGGGTCGGGAGCAGTACTTC. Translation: CASSRPGREQYF.

The CDR3 loop is CASSEATTGQEKLFF. In nucleotides, the CDR3 is TGTGCCAGCAGTGAGGCGACGACGGGACAAGAAAAACTGTTTTTT. This chain links TRBV25-1 with TRBJ1-4, with D tentatively TRBD1 (6 bases). Germline CDR1 MGHDK, CDR2 SYGVNS. The V gene lost 3 bases and the J gene lost 8 bases, with 16 bases spanning the gap. This CDR3 spans 15 amino acids.

The CDR3 DNA reads TGTGCCAGTAGTACAGGGAGGGGTTCACTGTTTTTT. Translation gives CASSTGRGSLFF. This rearrangement joins TRBV19 to TRBJ1-4; weak D call: TRBD1 (5 bases). CDR3 length: 12 residues. V was cut by 4 bases and J by 13 bases, with 13 bases left in between. Looked up from germline, CDR1 is LNHDA and CDR2 is SQIVND (reference sequence).

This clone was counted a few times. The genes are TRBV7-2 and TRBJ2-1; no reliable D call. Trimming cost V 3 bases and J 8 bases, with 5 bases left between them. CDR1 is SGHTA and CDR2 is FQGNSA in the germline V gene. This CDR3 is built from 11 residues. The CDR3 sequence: CASSLVHEQFF. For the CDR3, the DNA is TGTGCCAGCAGCTTGGTACATGAGCAGTTCTTC.

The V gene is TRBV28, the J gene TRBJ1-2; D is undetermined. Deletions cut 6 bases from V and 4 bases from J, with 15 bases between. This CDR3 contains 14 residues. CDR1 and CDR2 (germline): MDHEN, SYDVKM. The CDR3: CASRDWFGSYGYTF. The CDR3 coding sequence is TGTGCCAGCAGGGACTGGTTCGGATCCTATGGCTACACCTTC.

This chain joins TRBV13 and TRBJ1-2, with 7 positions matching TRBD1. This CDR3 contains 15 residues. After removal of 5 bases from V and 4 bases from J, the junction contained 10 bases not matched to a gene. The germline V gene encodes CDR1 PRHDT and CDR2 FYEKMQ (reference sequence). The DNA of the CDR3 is TGTGCCAGCAGCATTGACAGGGCCGTTCTCTATGGCTACACCTTC. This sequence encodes CASSIDRAVLYGYTF.

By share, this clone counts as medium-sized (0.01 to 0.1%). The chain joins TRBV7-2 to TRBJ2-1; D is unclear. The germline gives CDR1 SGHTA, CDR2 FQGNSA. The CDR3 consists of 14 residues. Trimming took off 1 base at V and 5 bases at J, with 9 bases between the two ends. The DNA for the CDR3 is TGTGCCAGCAGCTTAGAGGCTAGAAACAATGAGCAGTTCTTC. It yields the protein CASSLEARNNEQFF. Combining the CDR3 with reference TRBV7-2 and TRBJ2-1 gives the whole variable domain GAGVSQSPSNKVTEKGKDVELRCDPISGHTALYWYRQSLGQGLEFLIYFQGNSAPDKSGLPSDRFSAERTGGSVSTLTIQRTQQEDSAVYLCASSLEARNNEQFFGPGTRLTVL.

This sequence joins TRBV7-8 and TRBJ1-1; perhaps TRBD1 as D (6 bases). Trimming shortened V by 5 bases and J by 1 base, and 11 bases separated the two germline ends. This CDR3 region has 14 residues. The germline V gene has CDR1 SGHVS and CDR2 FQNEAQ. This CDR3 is CASSISQGNTEAFF. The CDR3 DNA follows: TGTGCCAGCAGCATATCACAGGGGAACACTGAAGCTTTCTTT.

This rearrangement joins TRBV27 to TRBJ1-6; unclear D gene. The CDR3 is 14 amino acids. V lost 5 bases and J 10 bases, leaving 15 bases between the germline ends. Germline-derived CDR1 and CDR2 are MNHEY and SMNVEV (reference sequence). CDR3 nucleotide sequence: TGTGCCAGCAGTCAGGTAGGTGGAGGGTCACCCCTCCACTTT. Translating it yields CASSQVGGGSPLHF.

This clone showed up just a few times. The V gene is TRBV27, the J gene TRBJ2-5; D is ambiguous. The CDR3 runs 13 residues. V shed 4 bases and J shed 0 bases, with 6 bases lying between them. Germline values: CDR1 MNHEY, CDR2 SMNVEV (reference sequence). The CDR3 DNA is TGTGCCAGCAGTTCGACTTACCAAGAGACCCAGTACTTC. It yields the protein CASSSTYQETQYF.

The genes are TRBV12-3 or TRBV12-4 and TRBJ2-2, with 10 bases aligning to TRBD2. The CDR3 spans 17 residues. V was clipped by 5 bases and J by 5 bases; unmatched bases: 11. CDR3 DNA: TGTGCCAGCAGTATACCCGGGACTAGCGAACCTACCGGGGAGCTGTTTTTT. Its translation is CASSIPGTSEPTGELFF.

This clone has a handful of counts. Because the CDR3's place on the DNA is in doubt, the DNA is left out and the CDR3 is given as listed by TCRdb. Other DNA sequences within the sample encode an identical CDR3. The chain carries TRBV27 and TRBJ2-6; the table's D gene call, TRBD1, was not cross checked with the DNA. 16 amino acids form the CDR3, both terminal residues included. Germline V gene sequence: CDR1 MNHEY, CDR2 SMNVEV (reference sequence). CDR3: CASTPTFASGANVLTF.

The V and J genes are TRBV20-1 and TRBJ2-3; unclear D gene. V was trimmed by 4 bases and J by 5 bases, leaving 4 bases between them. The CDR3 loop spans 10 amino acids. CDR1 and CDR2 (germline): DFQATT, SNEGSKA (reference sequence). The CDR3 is CSAKGDTQYF. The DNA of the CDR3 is TGCAGTGCTAAAGGAGATACGCAGTATTTT.

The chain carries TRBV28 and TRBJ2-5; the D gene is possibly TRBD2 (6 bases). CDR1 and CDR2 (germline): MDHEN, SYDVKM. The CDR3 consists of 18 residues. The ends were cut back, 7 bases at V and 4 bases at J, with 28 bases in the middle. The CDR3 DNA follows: TGTGCCAGCACCTACTTGTACGGGCGGGACCGAAGTGGAGAGACCCAGTACTTC. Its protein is CASTYLYGRDRSGETQYF.

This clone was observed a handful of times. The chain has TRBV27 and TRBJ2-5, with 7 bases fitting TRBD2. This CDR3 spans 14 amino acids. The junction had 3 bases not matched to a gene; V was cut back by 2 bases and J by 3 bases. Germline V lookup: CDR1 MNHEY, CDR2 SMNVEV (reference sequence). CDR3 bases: TGTGCCAGCAGTTTACGCGCGGGGGAAGAGACCCAGTACTTC. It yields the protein CASSLRAGEETQYF.